This TCR beta chain is from a study of OX40 agonist ivuxolimab in advanced cancers. About the study: Partial responses were observed in three patients, of whom one had hepatocellular carcinoma and two had cutaneous melanoma. Points from the study as a whole: On average, CD8+ T cells showed a greater number of expanded clones than CD4+.

The repertoire was sequenced with immunoSEQ multiplex PCR; TCRdb's copy has only in-frame clones and lacks some. The data show roughly 77,000 clones, 85% to 90% seen once. V was clipped by 1 base and J by 4 bases, with 6 bases between them. Germline CDR1 SGHDT, CDR2 YYEEEE. There are 12 residues in the CDR3. For this clone: Its antigen is undetermined.

This sequence originates from an adult with an advanced solid tumor such as melanoma, head and neck, liver or kidney cancer. The V gene is TRBV5-6, the J gene TRBJ2-7, with unresolved D. The input for sequencing was CD4+ or CD8+ T cells sorted from blood, taken in a trial of the OX40 agonist ivuxolimab. CDR3 amino acids: CASSLLEYEQYF. CDR3 coding DNA: TGTGCCAGCAGCTTGCTGGAATACGAGCAGTACTTC.